This T cell receptor beta chain appears in the sequencing data of a study of CD8+ T cells in alopecia areata. Whole-study findings and limits: Lesional scalp exceeded normal scalp in clonality, especially in alopecia totalis/universalis.

CDR1 and CDR2 from the germline V gene are SEHNR and FQNEAQ (reference sequence). The V gene lost 5 bases and the J gene lost 4 bases, with 17 bases spanning the gap. This CDR3 is 16 amino acids long. This clone has only a few counts. What it recognizes is unknown. As the sequencing template, cDNA was produced by extracting RNA and reverse transcribing it. Libraries were prepared by immunoSEQ multiplex PCR; TCRdb keeps only in-frame clonotypes and omits some of them. Of about 300,000 clones in the sample, over 45% were seen once. The treatment was: oral pan-JAK inhibitor, 5-10 mg twice daily. The specimen was CD4+ T cells sorted from blood, collected at week 24, from a patient treated with tofacitinib. V gene TRBV7-9 combines with J gene TRBJ2-2; D might be TRBD1 or TRBD2, each matching 7 bases. The receptor was derived from a human donor with alopecia areata. The CDR3 DNA follows: TGTGCCAGCAGCCGACCGACAGGGAGGGTCACCGGGGAGCTGTTTTTT. Amino acid sequence: CASSRPTGRVTGELFF.